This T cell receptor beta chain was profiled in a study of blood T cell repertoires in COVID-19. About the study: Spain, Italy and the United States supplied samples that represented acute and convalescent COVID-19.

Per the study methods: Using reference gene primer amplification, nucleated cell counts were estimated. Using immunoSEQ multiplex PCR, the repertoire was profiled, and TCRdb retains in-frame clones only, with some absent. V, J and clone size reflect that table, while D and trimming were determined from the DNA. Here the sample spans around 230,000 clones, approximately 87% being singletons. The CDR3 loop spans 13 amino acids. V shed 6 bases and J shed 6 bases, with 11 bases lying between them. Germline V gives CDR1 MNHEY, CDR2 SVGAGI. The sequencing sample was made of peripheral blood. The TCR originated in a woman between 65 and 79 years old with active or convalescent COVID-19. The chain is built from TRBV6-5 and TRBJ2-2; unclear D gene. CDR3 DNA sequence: TGTGCCAGCAGACAATCTTCAGCCGGGGAGCTGTTTTTT. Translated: CASRQSSAGELFF.